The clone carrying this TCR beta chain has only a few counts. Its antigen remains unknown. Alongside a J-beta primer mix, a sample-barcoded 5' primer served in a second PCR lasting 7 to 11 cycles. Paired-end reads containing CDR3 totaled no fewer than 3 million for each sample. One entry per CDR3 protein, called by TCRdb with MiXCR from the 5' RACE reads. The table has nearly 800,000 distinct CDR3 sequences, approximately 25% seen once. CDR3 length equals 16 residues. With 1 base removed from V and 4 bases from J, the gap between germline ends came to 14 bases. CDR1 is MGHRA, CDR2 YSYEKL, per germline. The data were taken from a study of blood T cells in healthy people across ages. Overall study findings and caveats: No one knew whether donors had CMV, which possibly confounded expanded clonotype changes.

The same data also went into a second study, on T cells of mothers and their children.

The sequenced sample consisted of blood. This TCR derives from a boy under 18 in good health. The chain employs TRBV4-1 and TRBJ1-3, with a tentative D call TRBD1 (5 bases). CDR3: CASSQGFRATGNTIYF. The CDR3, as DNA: TGCGCCAGCAGCCAAGGGTTCAGGGCGACGGGAAACACCATATATTTT.